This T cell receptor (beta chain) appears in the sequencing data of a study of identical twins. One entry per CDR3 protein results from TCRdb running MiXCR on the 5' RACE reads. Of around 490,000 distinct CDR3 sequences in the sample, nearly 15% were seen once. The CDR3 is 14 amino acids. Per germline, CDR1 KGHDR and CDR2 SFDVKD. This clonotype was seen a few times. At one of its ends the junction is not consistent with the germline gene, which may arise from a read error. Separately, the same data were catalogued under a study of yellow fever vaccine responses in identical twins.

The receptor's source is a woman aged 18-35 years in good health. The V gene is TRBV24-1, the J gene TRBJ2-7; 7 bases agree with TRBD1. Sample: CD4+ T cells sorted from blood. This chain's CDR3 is CATSDTRTGTATHF. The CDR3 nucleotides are TGTGCCACCAGTGACACCCGAACCGGGACAGCAACTCACTTC.